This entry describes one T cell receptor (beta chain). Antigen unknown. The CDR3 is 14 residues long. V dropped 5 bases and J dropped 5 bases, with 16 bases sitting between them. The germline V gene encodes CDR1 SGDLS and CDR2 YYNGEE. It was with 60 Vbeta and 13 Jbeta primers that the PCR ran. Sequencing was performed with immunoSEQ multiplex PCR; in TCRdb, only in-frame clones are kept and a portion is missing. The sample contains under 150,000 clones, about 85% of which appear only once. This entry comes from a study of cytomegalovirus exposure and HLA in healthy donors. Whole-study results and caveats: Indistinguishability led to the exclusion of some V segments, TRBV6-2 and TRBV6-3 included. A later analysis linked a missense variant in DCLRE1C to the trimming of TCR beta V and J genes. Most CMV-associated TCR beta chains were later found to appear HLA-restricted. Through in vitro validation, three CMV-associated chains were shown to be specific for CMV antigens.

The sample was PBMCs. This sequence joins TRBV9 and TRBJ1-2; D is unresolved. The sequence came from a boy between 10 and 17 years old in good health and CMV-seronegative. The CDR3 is CASRETEGGYGYTF. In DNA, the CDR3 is TGTGCCAGCAGGGAGACTGAAGGCGGATATGGCTACACCTTC.